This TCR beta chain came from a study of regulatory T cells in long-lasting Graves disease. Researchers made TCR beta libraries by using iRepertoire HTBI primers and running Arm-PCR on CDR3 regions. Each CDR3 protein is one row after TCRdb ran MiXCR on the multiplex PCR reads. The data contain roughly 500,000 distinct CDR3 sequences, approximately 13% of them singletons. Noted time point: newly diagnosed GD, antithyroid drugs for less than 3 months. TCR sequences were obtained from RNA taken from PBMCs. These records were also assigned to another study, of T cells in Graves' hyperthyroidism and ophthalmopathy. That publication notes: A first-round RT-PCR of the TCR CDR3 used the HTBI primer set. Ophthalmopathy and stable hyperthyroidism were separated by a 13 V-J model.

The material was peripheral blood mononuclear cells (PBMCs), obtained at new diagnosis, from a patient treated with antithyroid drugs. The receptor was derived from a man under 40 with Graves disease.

The chain's CDR3 is CASSYSRGWEGHTGELFF. As DNA, the CDR3 is TGTGCCAGCAGTTACTCGAGGGGTTGGGAGGGGCACACCGGGGAGCTGTTTTTT. The rearrangement uses TRBV6-2 or TRBV6-3 and TRBJ2-2, with 7 bases lining up with TRBD2. The V gene's germline CDR1 is MNHEY and CDR2 SVGEGT. Germline trimming cut 0 bases from V and 3 bases from J; bases unmatched to any gene: 10. The CDR3 extends over 18 amino acids.